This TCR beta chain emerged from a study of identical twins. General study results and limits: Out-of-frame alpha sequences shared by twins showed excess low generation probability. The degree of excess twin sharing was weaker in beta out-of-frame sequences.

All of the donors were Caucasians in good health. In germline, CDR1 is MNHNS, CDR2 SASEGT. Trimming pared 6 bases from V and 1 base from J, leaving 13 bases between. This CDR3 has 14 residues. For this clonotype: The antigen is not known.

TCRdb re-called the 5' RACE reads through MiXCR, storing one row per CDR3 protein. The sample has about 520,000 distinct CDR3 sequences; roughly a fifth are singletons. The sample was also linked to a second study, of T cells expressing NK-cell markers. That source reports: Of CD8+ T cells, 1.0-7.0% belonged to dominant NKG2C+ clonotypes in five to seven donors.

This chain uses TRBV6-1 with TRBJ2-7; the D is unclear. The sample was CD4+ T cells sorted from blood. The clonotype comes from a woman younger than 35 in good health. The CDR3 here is CASRTTWVSYEQYF. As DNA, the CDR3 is TGTGCCAGCAGGACCACATGGGTTTCCTACGAGCAGTACTTC.